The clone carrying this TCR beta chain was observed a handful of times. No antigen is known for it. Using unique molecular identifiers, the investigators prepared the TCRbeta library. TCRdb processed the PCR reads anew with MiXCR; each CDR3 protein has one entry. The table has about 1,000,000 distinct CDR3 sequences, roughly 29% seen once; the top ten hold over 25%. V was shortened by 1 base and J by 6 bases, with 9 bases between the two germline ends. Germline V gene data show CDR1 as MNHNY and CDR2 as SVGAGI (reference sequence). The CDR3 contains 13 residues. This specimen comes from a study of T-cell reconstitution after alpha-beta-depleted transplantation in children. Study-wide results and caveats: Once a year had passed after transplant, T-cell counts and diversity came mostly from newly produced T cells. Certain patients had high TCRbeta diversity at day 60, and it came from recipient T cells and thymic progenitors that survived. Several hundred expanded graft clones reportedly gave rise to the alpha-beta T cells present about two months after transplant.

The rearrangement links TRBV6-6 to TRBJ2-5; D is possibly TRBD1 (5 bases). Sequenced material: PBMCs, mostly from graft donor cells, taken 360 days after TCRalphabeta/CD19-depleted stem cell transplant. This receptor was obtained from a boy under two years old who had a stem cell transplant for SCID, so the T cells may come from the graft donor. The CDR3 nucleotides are TGTGCCAGCAGTTACTGGCAGGGAAAGACCCAGTACTTC. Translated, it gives CASSYWQGKTQYF.